The 29 T cell receptor beta chains below all came from one sample that was sequenced in a study of CD8 T cells in Susac syndrome. Random hexamers were used to reverse transcribe an amount of roughly 0.5 to 1 ug RNA. In TCRdb, the immunoSEQ multiplex PCR reads were re-called with MiXCR into one record per CDR3 protein. The repertoire consists of about 52,000 distinct CDR3 sequences, with roughly 93% occurring once and the leading ten covering about 0.51%. Source material: CD8+ T cells from PBMCs. These receptors were taken from a human donor with multiple sclerosis.

A word on this clonotype: The junction departs from the called germline gene at one end, perhaps through a read error. This chain uses TRBV19 with TRBJ2-1; 9 bases agree with TRBD2. CDR1 and CDR2 from the germline V gene are LNHDA and SQIVND (reference sequence). The CDR3 length is 14 residues. The CDR3 reads CASNAGGPYNEQFF. CDR3 DNA sequence: TGCGCCAGTAATGCGGGGGGGCCCTACAATGAGCAGTTCTTC.

This clonotype was seen once. For the CDR3, the DNA is TGTGCCAGCAGCCCCCAGGGACAGGGGGATTCACCCCTCCACTTT. This sequence encodes CASSPQGQGDSPLHF. The chain has TRBV7-8 and TRBJ1-6; 11 positions match TRBD1. The CDR3 loop spans 15 amino acids. V lost 5 bases to trimming and J lost 8 bases; unmatched junction nucleotides: 5. Germline V gene lookup returns CDR1 SGHVS and CDR2 FQNEAQ.

This clonotype was seen just once. This chain links TRBV7-2 with TRBJ2-2; 10 bases line up with TRBD2. Germline CDR1 is SGHTA and CDR2 is FQGNSA. V dropped 2 bases and J dropped 2; count of bases not matched to a gene: 8. The CDR3 totals 18 residues. The CDR3 sequence is CASSLTSGTPINTGELFF. The CDR3 region has the DNA TGTGCCAGCAGCTTAACTAGCGGGACTCCGATAAACACCGGGGAGCTGTTTTTT. Full variable domain (remainder filled in from reference TRBV7-2 and TRBJ2-2): GAGVSQSPSNKVTEKGKDVELRCDPISGHTALYWYRQSLGQGLEFLIYFQGNSAPDKSGLPSDRFSAERTGGSVSTLTIQRTQQEDSAVYLCASSLTSGTPINTGELFFGEGSRLTVL.

The V gene is TRBV9, the J gene TRBJ2-2; no definite D call. V was clipped by 0 bases and J by 7 bases, with 7 bases between them. Per germline, CDR1 SGDLS and CDR2 YYNGEE. This CDR3 spans 13 amino acids. This chain's CDR3 is CASSVVGNGELFF. In DNA form, the CDR3 reads TGTGCCAGCAGCGTAGTAGGGAACGGGGAGCTGTTTTTT.

The gene calls are TRBV3-1 and TRBJ2-3, with 7 bases aligning to TRBD1. This CDR3 is 14 amino acids long. Germline-derived CDR1 and CDR2 are LGHDT and YNNKEL (reference sequence). V shed 10 bases and J 0 bases; nucleotides not matched to a gene: 7. CDR3 bases: TGTGCCACCTTATCGACAGGGAGCACAGATACGCAGTATTTT. It is translated as CATLSTGSTDTQYF.

The chain recombines TRBV19 with TRBJ2-7, with D tentatively TRBD2 (5 bases). The CDR3 totals 13 residues. Per germline, CDR1 LNHDA and CDR2 SQIVND (reference sequence). V dropped 8 bases and J dropped 1 base, with 12 bases sitting between them. The CDR3 region is CASSLGGSYEQYF. The CDR3, as DNA: TGTGCCAGTTCCCTCGGCGGGTCCTACGAGCAGTACTTC.

The rearrangement joins TRBV3-1 to TRBJ1-2; TRBD1 aligns across 8 bases. CDR1 is LGHDT and CDR2 is YNNKEL in the germline V gene (reference sequence). The CDR3 extends over 19 amino acids. V dropped 1 base and J dropped 4; count of bases not matched to a gene: 17. DNA of the CDR3: TGTGCCAGCAGCCAAGTGGGATCGCAGGGGGCAGAGTTGTCCTATGGCTACACCTTC. It encodes CASSQVGSQGAELSYGYTF.

V and J are TRBV15 and TRBJ1-5; perhaps TRBD1 as D (5 bases). V was trimmed by 5 bases and J by 4 bases, leaving 6 bases between them. There are 12 residues in the CDR3. Per the germline V gene, CDR1 is LNHNV and CDR2 is YYDKDF (reference sequence). CDR3 sequence reads: CATSGGNQPQHF. CDR3 bases: TGTGCCACCAGCGGGGGGAATCAGCCCCAGCATTTT.

V and J are TRBV29-1 and TRBJ1-4; D is ambiguous. Germline CDR1 reads SQVTM; CDR2 reads ANQGSEA. With 6 bases removed from V and 7 bases from J, the gap between germline ends came to 12 bases. This CDR3 spans 12 amino acids. CDR3 region: CSVLLGGEKLFF. Here the CDR3 DNA reads TGCAGCGTCCTCCTTGGAGGTGAAAAACTGTTTTTT.

V is TRBV3-1 and J is TRBJ2-1, with 9 bases matching TRBD2. J was trimmed by 5 bases and V by 0 bases; bases with no gene match: 5. Per germline, CDR1 LGHDT and CDR2 YNNKEL (reference sequence). CDR3 length: 16 residues. CDR3 protein: CASSQDSLAGNNEQFF. The CDR3 nucleotides are TGTGCCAGCAGCCAAGATAGTCTAGCGGGGAACAATGAGCAGTTCTTC.

The V call is TRBV29-1, the J call TRBJ1-1, with a possible D match to TRBD1 (5 bases). There are 13 residues in the CDR3. V lost 7 bases to trimming and J lost 6 bases, with 18 bases between them. The V gene's germline CDR1 is SQVTM and CDR2 ANQGSEA. DNA of the CDR3: TGCAGCGCAAGGAACACAGGAGAATCTGAAGCTTTCTTT. Its protein is CSARNTGESEAFF.

This sequence joins TRBV28 and TRBJ2-3, with 8 positions matching TRBD2. The germline V gene encodes CDR1 MDHEN and CDR2 SYDVKM. The V segment lost 5 bases and the J segment 6 bases; nucleotides outside the gene matches: 7. There are 14 residues in the CDR3. DNA of the CDR3: TGTGCCAGCAGTCCTGGACTAGCTGGGGATACGCAGTATTTT. Translation: CASSPGLAGDTQYF.

The rearrangement links TRBV18 to TRBJ2-7, with TRBD1 matching 11 bases. This CDR3 has 17 amino acids. Germline values: CDR1 KGHSH, CDR2 LQKENI. Trimming removed 1 base from V and 0 bases from J; junction bases left unmatched: 5. This CDR3 reads CASSPRYGTGGSYEQYF. CDR3 in DNA: TGTGCCAGCTCACCACGGTATGGGACAGGGGGCTCCTACGAGCAGTACTTC.

The rearrangement uses TRBV7-9 and TRBJ2-7; D perhaps matches TRBD1 (6 bases). The CDR3 contains 13 residues. Germline CDR1 SEHNR, CDR2 FQNEAQ (reference sequence). V dropped 5 bases and J dropped 3 bases, with 11 bases sitting between them. The CDR3 sequence: CASSRPRGYEQYF. The CDR3 DNA is TGTGCCAGCAGCCGCCCCAGGGGCTACGAGCAGTACTTC.

V usage is TRBV19 and J usage is TRBJ2-3, with D uncertain. Trimming stripped 6 bases from V and 0 bases from J, with 13 bases between. CDR3 size: 15 residues. In germline, CDR1 is LNHDA, CDR2 SQIVND (reference sequence). CDR3 sequence reads: CASRTRSESTDTQYF. DNA for the CDR3: TGTGCCAGTAGAACCCGGAGCGAGAGCACAGATACGCAGTATTTT.

Only one count was recorded for this clonotype. The gene calls are TRBV15 and TRBJ1-2; 11 bases are shared with TRBD1. V shed 3 bases and J 4 bases; nucleotides not matched to a gene: 4. The CDR3 has 15 residues. Germline CDR1 is LNHNV and CDR2 is YYDKDF (reference sequence). Here the CDR3 DNA reads TGTGCCACCAGCAGCGGGACAGGGGGGAGCTATGGCTACACCTTC. Translated, it gives CATSSGTGGSYGYTF.

This clonotype was counted between two and nine times. The V gene is TRBV13, the J gene TRBJ1-2; possible D gene TRBD1, 6 bases. Germline assignment: CDR1 PRHDT and CDR2 FYEKMQ (reference sequence). The V end was cut by 4 bases, the J end by 0 bases, with 12 bases between. The CDR3 is made up of 15 amino acids. The CDR3 reads CASSSGQGTNYGYTF. The CDR3, as DNA: TGTGCCAGCAGCTCCGGGCAGGGGACTAACTATGGCTACACCTTC.

The V and J genes are TRBV27 and TRBJ2-7; TRBD1 aligns across 8 bases. Germline V CDR1 and CDR2: MNHEY, SMNVEV (reference sequence). The ends lost 2 bases at V and 2 bases at J; junction bases unmatched: 17. The CDR3 has 19 residues. The CDR3 reads CASSLSWARRAGQAYEQYF. The CDR3 DNA sequence: TGTGCCAGCAGTTTAAGCTGGGCTCGTCGGGCGGGACAGGCCTACGAGCAGTACTTC.

The rearrangement joins TRBV7-9 to TRBJ2-1; no clear D. CDR1 and CDR2 from the germline V gene are SEHNR and FQNEAQ (reference sequence). V dropped 0 bases and J dropped 5 bases, with 5 bases sitting between them. The CDR3 length is 13 residues. CDR3 loop: CASSLARHNEQFF. For the CDR3, the DNA is TGTGCCAGCAGCTTAGCTAGACACAATGAGCAGTTCTTC.

This sequence joins TRBV7-9 and TRBJ1-3; D call uncertain. In germline, CDR1 is SEHNR, CDR2 FQNEAQ (reference sequence). This CDR3 is 12 amino acids long. V was cut by 3 bases and J by 9 bases, with 9 bases left in between. The CDR3 loop reads CASSLLVGTIYF. DNA of the CDR3: TGTGCCAGCAGCTTGTTGGTGGGCACCATATATTTT.

The chain links TRBV29-1 to TRBJ2-7; D gene uncertain. This CDR3 is 11 amino acids long. V gave up 4 bases and J gave up 5 bases, with 9 bases separating them. CDR1 SQVTM and CDR2 ANQGSEA come from the germline V gene. Here the CDR3 reads CSVVTANEQYF. In nucleotides, the CDR3 is TGCAGCGTTGTGACGGCCAACGAGCAGTACTTC.

This clonotype was seen more than once but under ten times. V is TRBV4-1 and J is TRBJ2-3; D remains ambiguous. Trimming cost V 1 base and J 3 bases, with 8 bases left between them. This CDR3 is 14 amino acids long. The germline CDR1 and CDR2 sequences are MGHRA and YSYEKL. The CDR3 DNA reads as TGCGCCAGCAGCCAAGTTCCTAATACAGATACGCAGTATTTT. Its translation: CASSQVPNTDTQYF.

V usage is TRBV5-6 and J usage is TRBJ2-1; the D is unclear. Looked up from germline, CDR1 is SGHDT and CDR2 is YYEEEE. The CDR3 spans 15 residues. V lost 0 bases and J lost 8, with 15 bases in between. In DNA, the CDR3 is TGTGCCAGCAGCTTGGGGGCTCTCATAGGCGATGAGCAGTTCTTC. Its protein product is CASSLGALIGDEQFF.

This chain connects TRBV20-1 to TRBJ1-1; D remains unclear. From germline, CDR1 is DFQATT and CDR2 SNEGSKA (reference sequence). There are 11 residues in the CDR3. V was pared by 5 bases and J by 8 bases, with 12 bases between. CDR3 sequence: CSAAATEEAFF. The CDR3, as DNA: TGCAGTGCTGCTGCCACGGAAGAAGCTTTCTTT.

This clonotype was detected a few times. This chain uses TRBV6-1 with TRBJ2-7; TRBD1 matches 7 bases. Trimming took 9 bases from V and 2 from J; bases not matched to a gene: 4. This CDR3 region has 12 residues. From germline, CDR1 is MNHNS and CDR2 SASEGT. In DNA, the CDR3 is TGTGCCAGTAGCGACAGGGCCTACGAGCAGTACTTC. As protein: CASSDRAYEQYF.

The rearrangement joins TRBV9 to TRBJ1-1; D unclear. Per the germline V gene, CDR1 is SGDLS and CDR2 is YYNGEE. Trimming shortened V by 3 bases and J by 0 bases, and 15 bases separated the two germline ends. This CDR3 is built from 16 residues. The CDR3 nucleotides are TGTGCCAGCAGCGCCGACCCTACGGGAGTGAACACTGAAGCTTTCTTT. Amino acids: CASSADPTGVNTEAFF.

The CDR3 DNA reads as TGTGCCAGCAGCCCGAATGGGGACGAGCAGTACTTC. Encoded protein: CASSPNGDEQYF. The chain recombines TRBV7-9 with TRBJ2-7, with no clear D. This CDR3 has 12 residues. The germline V and J ends were trimmed by 5 bases and 5 bases, with 10 bases remaining between them. Per the germline V gene, CDR1 is SEHNR and CDR2 is FQNEAQ (reference sequence).

The chain uses TRBV23-1 and TRBJ2-3, with 11 bases aligning to TRBD2. TRBV23-1 is marked as an open reading frame, function uncertain. CDR3 length: 17 amino acids. V shed 3 bases and J 6 bases; nucleotides not matched to a gene: 11. The CDR3 nucleotides are TGCGCCAGCAGTCAGAGACTAGCGGGGCCCCGGGGGGATACGCAGTATTTT. Protein: CASSQRLAGPRGDTQYF.

The rearrangement joins TRBV28 to TRBJ2-7; D is perhaps TRBD2 (6 bases). CDR1 is MDHEN, CDR2 SYDVKM, per germline. The V end lost 6 bases, the J end lost 0 bases, and 15 bases lay between the germline ends. This CDR3 comprises 15 residues. In DNA form, the CDR3 reads TGTGCCAGCAGCCTTCGCGGGATAAGCTCCTACGAGCAGTACTTC. Translated, it gives CASSLRGISSYEQYF. The variable domain in full, completed from reference TRBV28 and TRBJ2-7, reads DVKVTQSSRYLVKRTGEKVFLECVQDMDHENMFWYRQDPGLGLRLIYFSYDVKMKEKGDIPEGYSVSREKKERFSLILESASTNQTSMYLCASSLRGISSYEQYFGPGTRLTVT.